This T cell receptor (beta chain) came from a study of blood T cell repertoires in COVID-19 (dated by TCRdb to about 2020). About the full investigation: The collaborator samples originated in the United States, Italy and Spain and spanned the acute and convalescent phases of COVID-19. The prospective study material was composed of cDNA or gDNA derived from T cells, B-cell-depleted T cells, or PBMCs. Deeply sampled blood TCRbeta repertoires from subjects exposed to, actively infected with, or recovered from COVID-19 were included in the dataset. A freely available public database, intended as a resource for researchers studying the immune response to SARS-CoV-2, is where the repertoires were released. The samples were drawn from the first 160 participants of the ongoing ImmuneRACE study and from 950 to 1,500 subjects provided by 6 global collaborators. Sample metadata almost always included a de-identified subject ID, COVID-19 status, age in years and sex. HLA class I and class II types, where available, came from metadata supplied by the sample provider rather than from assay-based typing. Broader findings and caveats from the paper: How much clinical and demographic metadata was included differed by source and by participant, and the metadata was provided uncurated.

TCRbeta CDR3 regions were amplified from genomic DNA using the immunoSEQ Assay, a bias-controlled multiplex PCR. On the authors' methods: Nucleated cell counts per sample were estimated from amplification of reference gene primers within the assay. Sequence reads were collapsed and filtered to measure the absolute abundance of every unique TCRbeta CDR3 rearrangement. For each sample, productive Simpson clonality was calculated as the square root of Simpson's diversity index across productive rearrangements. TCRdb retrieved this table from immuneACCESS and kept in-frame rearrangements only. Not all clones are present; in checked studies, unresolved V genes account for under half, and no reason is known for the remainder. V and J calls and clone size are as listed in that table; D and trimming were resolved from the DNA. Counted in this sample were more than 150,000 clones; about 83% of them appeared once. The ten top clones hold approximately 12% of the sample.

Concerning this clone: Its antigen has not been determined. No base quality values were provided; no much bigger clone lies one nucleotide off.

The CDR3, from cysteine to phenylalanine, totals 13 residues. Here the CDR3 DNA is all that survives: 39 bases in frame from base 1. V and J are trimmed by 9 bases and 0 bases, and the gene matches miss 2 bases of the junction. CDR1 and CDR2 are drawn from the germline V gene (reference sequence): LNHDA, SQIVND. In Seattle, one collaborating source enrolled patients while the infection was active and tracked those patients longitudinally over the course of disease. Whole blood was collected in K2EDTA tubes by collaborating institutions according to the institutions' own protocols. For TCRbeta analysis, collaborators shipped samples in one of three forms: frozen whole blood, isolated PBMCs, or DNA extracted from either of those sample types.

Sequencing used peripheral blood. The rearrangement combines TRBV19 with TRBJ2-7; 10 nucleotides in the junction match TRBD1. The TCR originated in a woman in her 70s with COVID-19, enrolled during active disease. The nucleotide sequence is TGTGCCAGCCGGGACAGGGGCTCCTACGAGCAGTACTTC. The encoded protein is CASRDRGSYEQYF.